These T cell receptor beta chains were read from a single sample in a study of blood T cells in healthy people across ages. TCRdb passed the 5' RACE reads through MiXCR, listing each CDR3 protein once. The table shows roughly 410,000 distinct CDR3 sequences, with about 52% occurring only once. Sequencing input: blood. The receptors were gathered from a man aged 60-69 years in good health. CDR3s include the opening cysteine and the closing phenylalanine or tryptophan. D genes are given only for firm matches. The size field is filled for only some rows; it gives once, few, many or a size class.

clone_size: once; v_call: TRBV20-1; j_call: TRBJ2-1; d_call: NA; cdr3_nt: TGCAGTGCGCCACAGGTGGGGAATGAGCAGTTCTTC; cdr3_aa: CSAPQVGNEQFF
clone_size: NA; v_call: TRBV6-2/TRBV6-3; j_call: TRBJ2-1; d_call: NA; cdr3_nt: TGTGCCAGCAGTTACTCCACAGTGCGGAATGAGCAGTTCTTC; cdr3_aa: CASSYSTVRNEQFF
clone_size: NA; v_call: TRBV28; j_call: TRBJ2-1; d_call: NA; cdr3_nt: TGTGCCAGCAGTGACCACCGTCCCCAGAATGAGCAGTTCTTC; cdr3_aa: CASSDHRPQNEQFF
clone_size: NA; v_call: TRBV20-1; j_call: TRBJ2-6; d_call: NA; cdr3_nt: TGCAGTGCTAGCCCCGGGGCTGGGGCCAACGTCCTGACTTTC; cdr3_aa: CSASPGAGANVLTF
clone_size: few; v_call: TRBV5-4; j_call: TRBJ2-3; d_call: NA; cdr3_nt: TGTGCCAGCAGCTTGGTCAGGGCACATACGCAGTATTTT; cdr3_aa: CASSLVRAHTQYF
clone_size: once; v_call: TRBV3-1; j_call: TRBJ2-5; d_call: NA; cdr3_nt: TGTGCCAGCAGCCAAGATTTAGAGACCCAGTACTTC; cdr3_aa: CASSQDLETQYF
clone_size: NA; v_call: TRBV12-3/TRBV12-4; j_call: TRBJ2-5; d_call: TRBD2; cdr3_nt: TGTGCCAGCAGACGGCCGGGACTAGCGTCGCAAGAGACCCAGTACTTC; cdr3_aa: CASRRPGLASQETQYF
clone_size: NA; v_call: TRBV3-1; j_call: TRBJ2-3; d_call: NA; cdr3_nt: TGTGCCAGCAGCCAAGCGGCTCTAGCTGGTAATACGCAGTATTTT; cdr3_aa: CASSQAALAGNTQYF
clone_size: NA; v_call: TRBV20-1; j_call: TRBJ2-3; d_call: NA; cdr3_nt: TGCAGTGCTAGAGATCCTAACGGTCGAAGCACAGATACGCAGTATTTT; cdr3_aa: CSARDPNGRSTDTQYF
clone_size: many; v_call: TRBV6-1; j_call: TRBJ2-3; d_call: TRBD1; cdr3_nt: TGTGCCAGCAGTTCCGGGACAGGGGGGACTGGTACGCAGTATTTT; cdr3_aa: CASSSGTGGTGTQYF
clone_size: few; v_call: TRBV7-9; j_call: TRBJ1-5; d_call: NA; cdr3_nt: TGTGCCAGCAGCCAAGGAGCTCTCGGGCCCCAGCATTTT; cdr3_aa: CASSQGALGPQHF
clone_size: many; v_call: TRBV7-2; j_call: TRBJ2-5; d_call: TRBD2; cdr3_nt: TGTGCCAGCAGCTTAGGGTCGGGGGGCCAAGAGACCCAGTACTTC; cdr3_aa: CASSLGSGGQETQYF
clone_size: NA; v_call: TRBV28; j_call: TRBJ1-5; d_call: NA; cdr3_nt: TGTGCCAGCAGTTTCGGAGGGGCGAGAGTTTGGCCCCAGCATTTT; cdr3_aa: CASSFGGARVWPQHF
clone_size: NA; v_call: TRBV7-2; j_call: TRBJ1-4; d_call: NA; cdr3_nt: TGTGCCAGCAGCTTACAGGGACAACTAAATGAAAAACTGTTTTTT; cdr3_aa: CASSLQGQLNEKLFF
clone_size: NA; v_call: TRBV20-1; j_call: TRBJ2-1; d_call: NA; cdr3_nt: TGCAGTGCTCGGAGGACTGGGATGGTGAATGAGCAGTTCTTC; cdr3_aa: CSARRTGMVNEQFF
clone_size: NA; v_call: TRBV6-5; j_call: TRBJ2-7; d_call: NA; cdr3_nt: TGTGTCAGCAGTTACTCTACGGGGGGCCGCAACGAGCAGTACTTC; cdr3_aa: CVSSYSTGGRNEQYF
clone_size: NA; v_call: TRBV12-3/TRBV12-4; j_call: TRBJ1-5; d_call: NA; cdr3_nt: TGTGCCAGCAGCCCTCCTCAGGGTCGGACTCAGCCCCAGCATTTT; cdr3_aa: CASSPPQGRTQPQHF
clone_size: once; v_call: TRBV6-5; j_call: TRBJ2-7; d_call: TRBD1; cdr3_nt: TGTGCCAGCAGTAACCGGGACAGCAGGGGCGAGCAGTACTTC; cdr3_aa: CASSNRDSRGEQYF
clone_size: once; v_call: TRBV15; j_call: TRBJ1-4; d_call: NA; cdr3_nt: TGTGCCACCGCCTCAGGGGCAACTAATGAAAAACTGTTTTTT; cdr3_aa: CATASGATNEKLFF
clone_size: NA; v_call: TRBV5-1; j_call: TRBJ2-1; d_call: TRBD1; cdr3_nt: TGCGCCAGCAGCCCCGGGGACAGGAATCACAATGAGCAGTTCTTC; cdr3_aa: CASSPGDRNHNEQFF
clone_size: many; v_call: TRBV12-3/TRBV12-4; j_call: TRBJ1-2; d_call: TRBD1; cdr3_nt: TGTGCCAGCAGTTTCGGACAGGGAGGAGGGGGCTATGGCTACACCTTC; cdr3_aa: CASSFGQGGGGYGYTF
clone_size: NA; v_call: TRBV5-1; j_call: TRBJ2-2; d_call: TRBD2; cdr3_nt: TGCGCCAGCAGGACTAGCGGGCGAGCCACCGGGGAGCTGTTTTTT; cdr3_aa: CASRTSGRATGELFF
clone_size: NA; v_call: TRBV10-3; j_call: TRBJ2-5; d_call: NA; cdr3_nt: TGTGCCATCAGTGGGGGCGGGAAAGAGACCCAGTACTTC; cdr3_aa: CAISGGGKETQYF
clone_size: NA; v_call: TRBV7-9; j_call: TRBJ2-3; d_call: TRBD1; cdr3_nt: TGTGCCAGCAAGCAGGGGGTTGGCACAGATACGCAGTATTTT; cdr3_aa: CASKQGVGTDTQYF
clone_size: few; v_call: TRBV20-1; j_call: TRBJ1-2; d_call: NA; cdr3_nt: TGCAGTGCTAGGGCTCCACGGGGTCACTATGGCTACACCTTC; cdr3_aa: CSARAPRGHYGYTF
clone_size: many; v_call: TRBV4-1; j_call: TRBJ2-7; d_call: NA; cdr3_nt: TGCGCCAGCAGCCCCCTTCTACGGGGAAACGAGCAGTACTTC; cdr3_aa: CASSPLLRGNEQYF
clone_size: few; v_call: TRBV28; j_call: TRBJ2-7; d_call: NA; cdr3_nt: TGTGCCAGCAGTGCCTTCGGGACTTCCTACGAGCAGTACTTC; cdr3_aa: CASSAFGTSYEQYF
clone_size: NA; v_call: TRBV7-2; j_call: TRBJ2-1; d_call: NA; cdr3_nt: TGTGCCAGCAGCGGCTGGGGGCTGGAGCAGTTCTTC; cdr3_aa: CASSGWGLEQFF
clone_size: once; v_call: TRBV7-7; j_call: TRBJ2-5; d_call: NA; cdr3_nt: TGTGCCAGCAGCTTCGGGCAAAGTCCCCAAGAGACCCAGTACTTC; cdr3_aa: CASSFGQSPQETQYF
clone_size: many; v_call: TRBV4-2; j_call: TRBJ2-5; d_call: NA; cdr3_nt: TGTGCCAGCAGCCGGGGGACCGCCCAAGAGACCCAGTACTTC; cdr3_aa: CASSRGTAQETQYF
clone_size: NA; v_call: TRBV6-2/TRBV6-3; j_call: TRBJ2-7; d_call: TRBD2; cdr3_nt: TGTGCCAGCAGTTACGGGGTAGCGGGAGTTCCCTACGAGCAGTACTTC; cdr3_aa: CASSYGVAGVPYEQYF
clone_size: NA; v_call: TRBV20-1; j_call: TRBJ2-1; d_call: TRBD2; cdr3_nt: TGCAGTGCTGGGAGGGAGGTCAATGAGCAGTTCTTC; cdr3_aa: CSAGREVNEQFF
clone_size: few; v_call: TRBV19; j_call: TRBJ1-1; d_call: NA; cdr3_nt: TGTGCCAGTACCCATACCGGGGGGGCGAACACTGAAGCTTTCTTT; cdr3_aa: CASTHTGGANTEAFF
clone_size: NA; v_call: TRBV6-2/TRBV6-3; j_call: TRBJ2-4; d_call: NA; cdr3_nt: TGTGCCAGCAGTAATCACCCCAGGGTTGGGAAGGCCAAAAACATTCAGTACTTC; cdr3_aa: CASSNHPRVGKAKNIQYF
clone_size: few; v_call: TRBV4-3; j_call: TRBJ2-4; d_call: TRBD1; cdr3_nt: TGCGCCAGCAGCCGGTTCCGGGACAGGGAAAACATTCAGTACTTC; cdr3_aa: CASSRFRDRENIQYF
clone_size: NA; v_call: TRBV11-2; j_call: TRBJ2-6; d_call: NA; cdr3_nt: TGTGCCAGCAGCTTAACGGACTCGGAGGCCAACGTCCTGACTTTC; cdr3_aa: CASSLTDSEANVLTF